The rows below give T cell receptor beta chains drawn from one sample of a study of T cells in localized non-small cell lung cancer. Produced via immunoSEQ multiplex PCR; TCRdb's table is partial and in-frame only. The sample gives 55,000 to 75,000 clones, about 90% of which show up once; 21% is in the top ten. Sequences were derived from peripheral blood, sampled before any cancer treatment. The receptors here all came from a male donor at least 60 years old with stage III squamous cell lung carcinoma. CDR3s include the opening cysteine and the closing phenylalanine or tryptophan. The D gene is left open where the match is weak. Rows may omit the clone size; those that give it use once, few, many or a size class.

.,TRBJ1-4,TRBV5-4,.,CASTSVGQGGEKLFF,TGTGCCAGCACCTCAGTCGGGCAGGGTGGGGAAAAACTGTTTTTT
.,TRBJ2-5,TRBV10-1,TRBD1,CASGQGSETQYF,TGCGCCAGCGGACAGGGATCAGAGACCCAGTACTTC
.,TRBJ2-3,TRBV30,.,CAWSLSTDTQYF,TGTGCCTGGAGTCTTTCCACAGATACGCAGTATTTT
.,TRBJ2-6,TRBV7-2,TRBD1,CASSLPGQGAVGANVLTF,TGTGCCAGCAGCCTACCCGGACAGGGGGCAGTTGGGGCCAACGTCCTGACTTTC
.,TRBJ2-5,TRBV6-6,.,CASLTSETQYF,TGTGCCAGCCTGACTTCGGAGACCCAGTACTTC
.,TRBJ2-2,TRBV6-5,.,CASRATGLNTGELFF,TGTGCCAGCAGGGCAACGGGTCTGAACACCGGGGAGCTGTTTTTT
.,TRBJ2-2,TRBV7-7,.,CASSAVVNTGELFF,TGTGCCAGCAGCGCCGTGGTGAACACCGGGGAGCTGTTTTTT
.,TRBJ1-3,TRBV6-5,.,CASRTWGSGNTIYF,TGTGCCAGCAGAACGTGGGGCTCTGGAAACACCATATATTTT
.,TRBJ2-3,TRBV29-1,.,CSVEAGTDTQYF,TGCAGCGTTGAAGCGGGGACAGATACGCAGTATTTT
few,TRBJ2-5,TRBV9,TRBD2,CASSTRAGGKETQYF,TGTGCCAGCAGCACCCGAGCGGGGGGGAAAGAGACCCAGTACTTC
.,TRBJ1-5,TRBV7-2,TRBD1,CASSLDRGSNQPQHF,TGTGCCAGCAGCTTAGACAGGGGGAGCAATCAGCCCCAGCATTTT
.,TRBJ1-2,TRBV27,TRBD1,CASSLSPLPPGQGYGYTF,TGTGCCAGCAGTTTAAGCCCTCTACCCCCGGGACAGGGCTATGGCTACACCTTC
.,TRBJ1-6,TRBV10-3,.,CAISESLMNSPLHF,TGTGCCATCAGTGAGTCTCTCATGAATTCACCCCTCCACTTT
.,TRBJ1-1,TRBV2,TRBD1,CASILDRFSTEAFF,TGTGCCAGCATTCTGGACAGGTTCTCGACTGAAGCTTTCTTT
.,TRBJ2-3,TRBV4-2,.,CASSQTGSSTDTQYF,TGTGCCAGCAGCCAAACTGGCAGCAGCACAGATACGCAGTATTTT
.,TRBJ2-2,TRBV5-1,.,CASSLIPLGELFF,TGCGCCAGCAGCCTGATTCCCCTAGGGGAGCTGTTTTTT
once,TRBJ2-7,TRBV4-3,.,CASSQVSGSYEQYF,TGCGCCAGCAGCCAAGTGTCAGGCAGCTACGAGCAGTACTTC
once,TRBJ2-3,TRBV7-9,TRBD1,CASSLGRQGPDTQYF,TGTGCCAGCAGCTTAGGCCGACAGGGTCCAGATACGCAGTATTTT
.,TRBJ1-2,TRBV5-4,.,CASSPHQNYGYTF,TGTGCCAGCAGCCCCCACCAGAACTATGGCTACACCTTC
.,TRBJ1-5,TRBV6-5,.,CALSRDSNQPQHF,TGTGCTTTGAGTAGGGATAGCAATCAGCCCCAGCATTTT
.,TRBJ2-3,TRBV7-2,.,CASSLGGIDTQYF,TGTGCCAGCAGCTTAGGTGGGATAGATACGCAGTATTTT
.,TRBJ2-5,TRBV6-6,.,CASSITGRETQYF,TGTGCCAGCAGTATAACAGGGCGGGAGACCCAGTACTTC
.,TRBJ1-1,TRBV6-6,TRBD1,CASSPRQGTEAFF,TGTGCCAGCAGTCCCCGACAGGGGACTGAAGCTTTCTTT
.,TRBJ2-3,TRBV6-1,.,CASTQGTRTDTQYF,TGTGCCAGCACCCAGGGTACGCGCACAGATACGCAGTATTTT
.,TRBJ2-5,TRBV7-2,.,CASSLRQAGETQYF,TGTGCCAGCAGCCTAAGACAGGCCGGGGAGACCCAGTACTTC
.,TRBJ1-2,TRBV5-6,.,CASSLRRGADYGYTF,TGTGCCAGCAGCTTGAGGCGGGGCGCCGACTATGGCTACACCTTC
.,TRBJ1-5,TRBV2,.,CASSLYAMSNQPQHF,TGTGCCAGCAGCCTTTACGCGATGAGCAATCAGCCCCAGCATTTT
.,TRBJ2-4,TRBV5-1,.,CASSLGGRQGKNIQYF,TGCGCCAGCAGCTTGGGAGGCCGGCAGGGGAAAAACATTCAGTACTTC
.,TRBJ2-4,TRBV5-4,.,CASSPDPGPRAKNIQYF,TGTGCCAGCAGCCCGGACCCCGGCCCACGGGCCAAAAACATTCAGTACTTC
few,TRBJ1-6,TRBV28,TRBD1,CASSLGQDNSPLHF,TGTGCCAGCAGTTTGGGACAGGATAATTCACCCCTCCACTTT
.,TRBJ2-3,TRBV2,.,CASRRSGLTDTQYF,TGTGCCAGCAGACGGAGTGGACTTACAGATACGCAGTATTTT
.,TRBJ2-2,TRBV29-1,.,CSVKGQNTGELFF,TGCAGCGTTAAAGGGCAAAACACCGGGGAGCTGTTTTTT
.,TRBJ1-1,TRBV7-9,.,CASSLEGGWGTEAFF,TGTGCCAGCAGCTTAGAAGGAGGGTGGGGCACTGAAGCTTTCTTT
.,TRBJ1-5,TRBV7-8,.,CASSARGNQPQHF,TGTGCCAGCAGCGCCCGGGGCAATCAGCCCCAGCATTTT
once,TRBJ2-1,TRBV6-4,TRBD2,CASSRDYYNEQFF,TGTGCCAGCAGTCGGGACTACTACAATGAGCAGTTCTTC
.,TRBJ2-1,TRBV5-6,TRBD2,CASNHEVAGGGEQFF,TGTGCCAGCAACCACGAGGTAGCCGGGGGGGGTGAGCAGTTCTTC
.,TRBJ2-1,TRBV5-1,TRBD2,CASSFTSGGLDEQFF,TGCGCCAGCAGCTTTACTAGCGGGGGGCTAGATGAGCAGTTCTTC
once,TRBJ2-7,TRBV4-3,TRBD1,CASSHGQGAEEQYF,TGCGCCAGCAGCCACGGACAGGGGGCGGAGGAGCAGTACTTC
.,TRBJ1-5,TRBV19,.,CASSMGPRQPQHF,TGTGCCAGTAGTATGGGCCCTAGACAGCCCCAGCATTTT
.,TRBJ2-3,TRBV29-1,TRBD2,CSVAAGGNTDTQYF,TGCAGCGTTGCGGCGGGGGGAAACACAGATACGCAGTATTTT
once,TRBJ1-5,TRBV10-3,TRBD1,CAISEYRDSGSNQPQHF,TGTGCCATCAGTGAATACCGGGACAGTGGGAGCAATCAGCCCCAGCATTTT
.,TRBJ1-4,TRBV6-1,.,CASSPGKDEKLFF,TGTGCCAGCAGTCCGGGCAAAGATGAAAAACTGTTTTTT
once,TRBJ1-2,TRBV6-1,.,CASNIAYGYTF,TGTGCCAGTAACATAGCCTATGGCTACACCTTC
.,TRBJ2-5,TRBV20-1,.,CSGDFQETQYF,TGCAGTGGGGACTTCCAAGAGACCCAGTACTTC
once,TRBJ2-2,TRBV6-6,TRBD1,CASSFMQGANTGELFF,TGTGCCAGCAGTTTTATGCAGGGGGCGAATACCGGGGAGCTGTTTTTT
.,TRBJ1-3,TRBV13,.,CASSLKPSAASGNTIYF,TGTGCCAGCAGCTTAAAACCCTCTGCCGCTTCTGGAAACACCATATATTTT
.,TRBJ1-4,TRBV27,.,CASSPVATNEKLFF,TGTGCCAGCAGCCCCGTTGCAACTAATGAAAAACTGTTTTTT
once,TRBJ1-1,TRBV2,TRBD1,CASSADRAREAFF,TGTGCCAGCAGTGCGGACAGGGCTCGGGAAGCTTTCTTT
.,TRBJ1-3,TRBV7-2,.,CASSFAGETNTIYF,TGTGCCAGCAGCTTCGCAGGGGAGACAAACACCATATATTTT
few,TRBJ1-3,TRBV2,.,CASSWVPSSGNTIYF,TGTGCCAGCAGTTGGGTACCCTCCTCTGGAAACACCATATATTTT
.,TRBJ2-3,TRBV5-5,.,CATTKPSSGTDTQYF,TGTGCCACCACCAAACCTAGCAGTGGCACAGATACGCAGTATTTT
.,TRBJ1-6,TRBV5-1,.,CASSTGQSGSSYNSPLHF,TGCGCCAGCAGCACCGGACAGAGCGGAAGCTCCTATAATTCACCCCTCCACTTT
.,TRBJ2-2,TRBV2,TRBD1,CASSEDRTNTGELFF,TGTGCCAGCAGCGAGGACAGGACGAACACCGGGGAGCTGTTTTTT
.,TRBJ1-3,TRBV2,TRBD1,CASTMGQPGNTIYF,TGTGCCAGCACTATGGGACAGCCCGGAAACACCATATATTTT
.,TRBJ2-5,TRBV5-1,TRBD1,CASSLRAGGWETQYF,TGCGCCAGCAGCTTGCGTGCAGGGGGCTGGGAGACCCAGTACTTC
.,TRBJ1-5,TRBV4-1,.,CASSQVSGKSNQPQHF,TGCGCCAGCAGCCAAGTATCAGGGAAAAGCAATCAGCCCCAGCATTTT
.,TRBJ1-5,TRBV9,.,CASSVDPNGNQPQHF,TGTGCCAGCAGCGTAGACCCAAATGGCAATCAGCCCCAGCATTTT
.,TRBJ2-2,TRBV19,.,CASRGFRNTGELFF,TGTGCCAGTAGAGGTTTCAGAAACACCGGGGAGCTGTTTTTT
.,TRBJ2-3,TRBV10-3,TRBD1,CAIRQGEDTQYF,TGTGCCATCAGGCAGGGGGAAGATACGCAGTATTTT